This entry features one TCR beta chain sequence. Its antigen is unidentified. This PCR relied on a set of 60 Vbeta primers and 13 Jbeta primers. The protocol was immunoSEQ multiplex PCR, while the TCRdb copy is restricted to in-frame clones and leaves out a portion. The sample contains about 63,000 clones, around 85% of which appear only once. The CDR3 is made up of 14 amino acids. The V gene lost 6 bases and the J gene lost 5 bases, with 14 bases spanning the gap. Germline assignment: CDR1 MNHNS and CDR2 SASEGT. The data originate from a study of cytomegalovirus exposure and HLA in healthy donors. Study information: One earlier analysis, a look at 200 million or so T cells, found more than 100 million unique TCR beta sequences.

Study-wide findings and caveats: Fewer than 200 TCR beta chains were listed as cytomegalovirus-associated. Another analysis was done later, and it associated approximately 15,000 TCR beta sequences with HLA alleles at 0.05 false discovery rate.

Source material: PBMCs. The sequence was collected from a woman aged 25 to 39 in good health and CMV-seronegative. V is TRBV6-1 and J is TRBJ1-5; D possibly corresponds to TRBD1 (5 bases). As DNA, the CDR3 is TGTGCCAGCAGCCAAGACAGCATTTATCAGCCCCAGCATTTT. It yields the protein CASSQDSIYQPQHF.